The 14 T cell receptor beta chains reported below all come from one sample, sequenced in a study of cytotoxic CD8 clonotypes in ibrutinib-treated CLL. Libraries were prepared by immunoSEQ multiplex PCR; TCRdb keeps only in-frame clonotypes and omits some of them. The sample includes more than 45,000 clones, roughly 85% seen only once; the top ten take roughly 22%. The specimen comprised PBMCs, sampled after 24 months of ibrutinib treatment. Receptor source: a human donor with chronic lymphocytic leukemia.

The chain uses TRBV27 and TRBJ1-1; 9 nucleotides align to TRBD1. Losses at the gene ends were 6 bases for V and 1 base for J; bases not matched to a gene: 9. The germline gives CDR1 MNHEY, CDR2 SMNVEV (reference sequence). The CDR3 is made up of 16 amino acids. CDR3 sequence: CASSSNRGRKNTEAFF. The DNA of the CDR3 is TGTGCCAGCAGCTCAAACAGGGGGCGTAAGAACACTGAAGCTTTCTTT.

The chain joins TRBV2 to TRBJ1-2; no reliable D call. Trimming left V 2 bases short and J 4 bases short, with 5 bases between. Germline CDR1 and CDR2: SNHLY and FYNNEI. This CDR3 has 12 amino acids. The CDR3 DNA follows: TGTGCCAGCAGTGAACGAGGCTATGGCTACACCTTC. Amino acid sequence: CASSERGYGYTF.

This clone was recorded once. The gene calls are TRBV5-4 and TRBJ1-3; 7 positions agree with TRBD1. This CDR3 comprises 16 residues. The V segment lost 4 bases and the J segment 4 bases; nucleotides outside the gene matches: 11. CDR1 is SGHNT, CDR2 YYREEE, per germline (reference sequence). CDR3 sequence reads: CASSPGGTGAGNTIYF. CDR3 coding DNA: TGTGCCAGCAGCCCGGGAGGAACAGGGGCCGGAAACACCATATATTTT.

The rearrangement links TRBV10-3 to TRBJ2-2; TRBD2 aligns across 14 bases. The CDR3 runs to 18 residues. Trimming at V came to 5 bases and at J to 3 bases, leaving 8 bases not matched to a gene. CDR1 ENHRY and CDR2 SYGVKD come from the germline V gene. CDR3 in DNA: TGTGCCATCAGTTCACCGACTAGCGGGAGGGGATACACCGGGGAGCTGTTTTTT. Its protein product is CAISSPTSGRGYTGELFF.

The rearrangement uses TRBV7-8 and TRBJ1-5; perhaps TRBD1 as D (6 bases). CDR1 and CDR2 from the germline V gene are SGHVS and FQNEAQ. The V gene lost 4 bases and the J gene lost 4 bases, with 8 bases spanning the gap. This CDR3 region has 13 residues. The CDR3 nucleotides read TGTGCCAGCAGCTCACAGGGAAATCAGCCCCAGCATTTT. It translates to CASSSQGNQPQHF.

The chain carries TRBV6-1 and TRBJ1-1, with unresolved D. The CDR3 totals 12 residues. Trimming removed 3 bases at V and 8 bases at J, with 10 bases between. Germline CDR1 MNHNS, CDR2 SASEGT. Written as DNA, the CDR3 is TGTGCCAGCAGTGACCAGGTGAGGGAAGCTTTCTTT. Translated: CASSDQVREAFF.

The chain couples TRBV10-3 to TRBJ1-1, with 7 bases lining up with TRBD1. V trimming: 5 bases; J trimming: 2 bases; junction bases outside the gene matches: 5. The CDR3 contains 14 residues. The germline CDR1 and CDR2 sequences are ENHRY and SYGVKD. This chain's CDR3 is CAISRQGTNTEAFF. The CDR3 DNA is TGTGCCATCAGTAGACAGGGTACAAACACTGAAGCTTTCTTT.

The chain uses TRBV7-2 and TRBJ1-1; 9 bases line up with TRBD1. The CDR3 extends over 13 amino acids. The V and J ends lost 5 bases and 4 bases, in that order; junction bases with no gene match: 2. Germline V gene lookup returns CDR1 SGHTA and CDR2 FQGNSA. The CDR3 reads CASSQQGATEAFF. CDR3 sequence (DNA): TGTGCCAGCAGCCAACAGGGGGCCACTGAAGCTTTCTTT.

V gene TRBV28 combines with J gene TRBJ1-3, with D uncertain. The CDR3 runs 15 residues. V gave up 6 bases and J gave up 0 bases, with 12 bases separating them. Germline CDR1 MDHEN, CDR2 SYDVKM. The CDR3 DNA follows: TGTGCCAGCAGCCCCGGTTCAGACTCTGGAAACACCATATATTTT. Its translation is CASSPGSDSGNTIYF.

The genes are TRBV5-4 and TRBJ2-2; unclear D gene. The CDR3 runs 15 residues. Between the trimmed V and J ends, which lost 0 bases and 1 base, there was a span of 7 bases. Germline V gene data show CDR1 as SGHNT and CDR2 as YYREEE (reference sequence). The CDR3 region has the DNA TGTGCCAGCAGCTTGGACAGACTGAACACCGGGGAGCTGTTTTTT. Amino acid sequence: CASSLDRLNTGELFF.

The chain combines TRBV11-2 with TRBJ2-7; no firm D call. Between the trimmed V and J ends, which lost 1 base and 3 bases, there was a span of 7 bases. This CDR3 has 13 amino acids. In germline, CDR1 is SGHAT, CDR2 FQNNGV. The CDR3 region has the DNA TGTGCCAGCAGCTTAGGGCGGAACTACGAGCAGTACTTC. This encodes CASSLGRNYEQYF.

The gene calls are TRBV30 and TRBJ2-7; 8 bases line up with TRBD2. Germline V lookup: CDR1 GTSNPN, CDR2 SVGIG (reference sequence). This CDR3 has 12 amino acids. CDR3 sequence reads: CAAVAGSVEQYF. DNA for the CDR3: TGTGCTGCGGTAGCGGGATCGGTCGAGCAGTACTTC.

The chain is built from TRBV5-6 and TRBJ2-3; D is undetermined. CDR1 is SGHDT and CDR2 is YYEEEE in the germline V gene. The CDR3 contains 11 residues. Trimming pared 1 base from V and 8 bases from J, leaving 5 bases between. Written as DNA, the CDR3 is TGTGCCAGCAGCTTGAGAGGTACGCAGTATTTT. Encoded protein: CASSLRGTQYF. Full variable domain (missing parts from reference TRBV5-6 and TRBJ2-3): DAGVTQSPTHLIKTRGQQVTLRCSPKSGHDTVSWYQQALGQGPQFIFQYYEEEERQRGNFPDRFSGHQFPNYSSELNVNALLLGDSALYLCASSLRGTQYFGPGTRLTVL.

The rearrangement links TRBV5-4 to TRBJ2-5; maybe TRBD2 (6 bases). V was trimmed by 0 bases and J by 4 bases, leaving 10 bases between them. Germline-derived CDR1 and CDR2 are SGHNT and YYREEE (reference sequence). The CDR3 has 14 amino acids. This CDR3 reads CASSLGRRGETQYF. The CDR3, as DNA: TGTGCCAGCAGCTTGGGGAGGAGGGGAGAGACCCAGTACTTC.